This TCR beta chain was sequenced during a study of blood T cell repertoires in COVID-19. Study in general: Italy, Spain and the United States were the sources of the convalescent and acute COVID-19 samples. Sources were T cells, B-cell-depleted T cells, or PBMCs; the material itself was cDNA or gDNA.

This CDR3 spans 15 amino acids. Per the germline V gene, CDR1 is MNHEY and CDR2 is SVGAGI. V lost 6 bases to trimming and J lost 1 base; unmatched junction nucleotides: 6. Authors' analysis steps: The authors estimated nucleated cell counts from reference gene primer amplification. Sequencing used immunoSEQ multiplex PCR; TCRdb keeps in-frame clones, though not all of them. The D gene and trimming were derived from the DNA, and the V and J assignments and clone size from that table. Counted here are around 39,000 clones, about 90% occurring once; the ten biggest clones make up roughly 12%. The chain has TRBV6-5 and TRBJ2-1; TRBD1 matches 7 bases. The specimen was peripheral blood. The clonotype comes from a man in his 70s with acute or convalescent COVID-19. As DNA, the CDR3 is TGTGCCAGCAGCCTAAGGGGACAGTCCTACAATGAGCAGTTCTTC. This gives the protein CASSLRGQSYNEQFF.